This T cell receptor (beta chain) was sequenced in a study of blood T cell repertoires in COVID-19. Generated by immunoSEQ multiplex PCR, the TCRdb table keeps only in-frame clones and is missing some. Seen here are 130,000 to 150,000 clones, 88% observed once, and the top ten hold 1.8%. CDR3 size: 13 residues. Trimming stripped 6 bases from V and 5 bases from J, with 13 bases between. Per germline, CDR1 ENHRY and CDR2 SYGVKD. The clonotype originates from a man between 65 and 79 years old with acute or convalescent COVID-19. The sequenced sample was peripheral blood. The V call is TRBV10-3, the J call TRBJ2-5; TRBD2 is a possible D gene (5 bases). CDR3 bases: TGTGCCATCAGCTTCGGGGAGTTGGAGACCCAGTACTTC. Its translation: CAISFGELETQYF.